This T cell receptor beta chain was documented in a study of T cells in Graves' hyperthyroidism and ophthalmopathy. The study's findings and limits: Ophthalmopathy was model-predicted a median roughly six months pre-onset.

This CDR3 has 14 amino acids. The ends were cut back, 6 bases at V and 7 bases at J, with 19 bases in the middle. Amplified TCR beta CDR3 regions derived from RNA transcripts. The HTBI set primed first-round TCR CDR3 RT-PCR. One entry per CDR3 protein results from TCRdb running MiXCR on the multiplex PCR reads. The repertoire holds more than 300,000 distinct CDR3 sequences, about 18% seen once, with about a third in the top ten. Participants, patients aged 18 to 65, had newly diagnosed hyperthyroidism with a duration under 2 months. Details on this clonotype: Its antigen is currently unknown.

The sequence derives from a woman in her 30s with Graves' hyperthyroidism that later progressed to Graves' ophthalmopathy. The chain employs TRBV12-3 or TRBV12-4 and TRBJ2-7; tentatively, D is TRBD1 or TRBD2 (5 bases each). Sequences were obtained from blood. CDR3 in DNA: TGTGCCAGCAGGCAATCCGGGGCCCTCTGGGAGCAGTACTTC. Protein: CASRQSGALWEQYF.